Sequencing of this TCR beta chain was carried out in a study of shared clonotypes between healthy human individuals (dated by TCRdb to the early 2020s). With regard to the full study: The cohort included three men and a couple of women between 18 and 49 years of age. For each donor, CD4 naive and CD4 memory were each run on three plates, CD8 naive on two plates, and CD8 memory on one plate. To estimate repertoire size and how much clonotype sharing occurs between individuals, the study deeply sequenced the blood TCR repertoires of 4 to 6 healthy adults. Different laboratories and diverse techniques were used to prepare libraries and sequence TCR repertoires, to increase sequencing depth and limit assay-specific biases. Each donor's leukapheresis produced roughly between roughly 0.85 and 10 billion PBMCs.

The donors were healthy, HIV-negative adults with no recently reported acute infections or vaccinations. Every donor was a Caucasian adult living in Nashville, Tennessee, USA. Magnetic negative selection was used to enrich CD4+ T cells, after which naive cells were positively selected on CD45RA and the negative fraction became the memory subset. Blood was collected by leukapheresis, and PBMCs were isolated by Ficoll-Histopaque density gradient centrifugation and then cryopreserved in liquid nitrogen vapor phase. Purity and quantity of every magnetically sorted T cell population were checked by analytical flow cytometry. From each sorted fraction, genomic DNA was isolated and quantified by UV absorbance on a Nanodrop 2000c. From cysteine to phenylalanine, the CDR3 is 13 amino acids long. This entry keeps only the CDR3 DNA: 39 bases, framed from base 1. The V and J ends are trimmed by 4 bases and 5 bases, leaving 10 bases between them. Per the germline V gene, SGHRS is the CDR1 and YFSETQ is the CDR2.

Using the deep immunoSEQ assay, TCR CDR3 regions were amplified from genomic DNA by multiplex PCR. Genomic DNA extracted from each cell subset was distributed evenly over all wells of several immunoSEQ 96-well plates, and each plate served as one replicate. For sorted subsets, roughly 200 ng genomic DNA, equal to some 28,000 T cell genomes, was loaded into each replicate PCR. The purified libraries were quantified using a Qubit 3.0 fluorometer, sized with a Bioanalyzer 2100, and then quantified again using the KAPA Library Quantification kit. Every immunoSEQ 96-well plate was sequenced on a separate single-read 150-cycle Illumina NextSeq 550 flow cell. Per the authors' processing: Because the immunoSEQ output included only junctional sequences and no quality scores, the filtering could not be the same as the filtering used for full-length reads. Sequences were annotated with PyIR, a Python wrapper for IgBLAST v1.9, and V/J genes and CDR3 were assigned using IMGT germline references. Reads with weak V/J assignments (E-value above 1e-6), missing CDR3, stop codons, out-of-frame junctions, or ambiguous translated residues were removed. V3J clonotypes were defined as sequences sharing an identical inferred V gene, J gene, and CDR3 amino acid sequence. Percentage overlap between repertoires was computed as shared unique clonotypes divided by the size of the smaller repertoire. Richness of each repertoire was evaluated using RTK rarefaction, the Chao1 estimator, and Recon v2.1 estimates of unobserved clonotypes. Generation probabilities for all TCRbeta clonotypes obtained by the gDNA method from a handful of donors were computed using OLGA. Entries here come from immuneACCESS through TCRdb and include only in-frame sequences with V and J called. Some clones fail to appear in such tables; in the studies checked, an unresolved V gene covers under half of the shortfall, and the cause of the remainder is unknown. That table supplies the V and J calls and clone size; D and trimming were determined from the DNA. This sample holds 850,000 to 1,100,000 clones; around 77% were observed only once. Jointly, the top ten make up almost 0.9% of the sample.

Regarding this clone: No antigen is known for it. No base quality values were provided; no much bigger clone lies one nucleotide off.

Results the study describes overall, beyond this receptor: Pairwise subsampling led to the expectation that sequencing depth would affect the degree of clonotype sharing among donors. When several donors were compared, the shared fraction of clonotypes was roughly 5% for naive CD4, approximately 3.3% for naive CD8, 2% to 2.5% for memory CD4, and 0.35% to 0.5% for memory CD8. Incomplete sequencing was indicated by rarefaction of sorted-subset datasets, despite the large sequencing depth. Naive subsets generally had larger estimated clonotype richness than memory subsets did. Sampling was restricted to blood, and TCR repertoires in tissue are likely to differ from TCR repertoires in blood. The genetic and exposure-history diversity represented was limited by the small number of donors. Higher generation probabilities were observed for clonotypes shared by all four sorted-subset donors than for non-shared clonotypes.

This clonotype originated in a man aged 18 to 30 in good health. Some clones in this sample may be carry-over from other donors' samples. Material for sequencing was memory CD4+ T cells from PBMCs. The cell subset or site label of this sample denotes: CD45RA-negative fraction. The rearrangement joined TRBV5-1 to TRBJ2-1, with the D gene too uncertain to name. The DNA sequence is as follows: TGCGCCAGCAGCATCCGGGTTGACAATGAGCAGTTCTTC. Translated, it reads CASSIRVDNEQFF.